This T cell receptor (beta chain) was identified during a study of patients and donors after allogeneic stem cell transplantation. TCRdb processed the RT-PCR reads anew with MiXCR; each CDR3 protein has one entry. The sample includes 9,000 to 10,000 distinct CDR3 sequences, more than 4.5% of them seen just once. Trimming removed 4 bases from V and 10 bases from J; junction bases left unmatched: 6. This CDR3 has 13 amino acids. Germline-derived CDR1 and CDR2 are MNHEY and SVGEGT. Sequences were obtained from blood, either unsorted or a sorted T cell fraction (not recorded which). This chain connects TRBV6-2 or TRBV6-3 to TRBJ2-1, with TRBD2 matching 8 bases. The source is a human donor who was either an allogeneic HSCT recipient or a stem cell or donor lymphocyte infusion donor (not recorded which). It is not recorded whose cells these are; they may come from a transplant donor. CDR3 nucleotides: TGTGCCAGCAGTTGGGGCGGGAGGACCGAGCAGTTCTTC. It is translated as CASSWGGRTEQFF.